This entry lists 21 T cell receptor beta chains sequenced from one sample in a study of control samples from healthy donors and cancer patients (dated by TCRdb to 2020 to 2022). The library was produced with the immunoSEQ multiplex PCR assay. TCRdb carries this immuneACCESS record with in-frame sequences only. Its versions omit some clonotypes, under half of them owing to an unresolved V gene in the studies checked, with the rest unexplained. Recorded for this sample are roughly 100,000 clones; 75% to 90% of them occurred a single time. The biggest ten clones account for approximately 20% of the sample. Sequencing used PBMCs. These TCRs come from a man aged 60 to 75 with lung cancer.

In its sample, this clone was seen once. The V and J genes are TRBV7-9 and TRBJ2-5, with a weak D call TRBD2 (5 bases). This CDR3 has 13 amino acids. Germline V gene sequence: CDR1 SEHNR, CDR2 FQNEAQ (reference sequence). V lost 4 bases and J lost 9, with 15 bases in between. CDR3 sequence: CASSSRLRAAQYF. CDR3 nucleotide sequence: TGTGCCAGCAGCTCTCGACTACGAGCGGCCCAGTACTTC.

The genes are TRBV29-1 and TRBJ2-1; 7 positions agree with TRBD1. The CDR3 loop spans 14 amino acids. The junction had 5 bases not matched to a gene; V was cut back by 2 bases and J by 4 bases. Germline V gene data show CDR1 as SQVTM and CDR2 as ANQGSEA. CDR3 DNA: TGCAGCGTTGAATGGGACAGCAAATACAATGAGCAGTTCTTC. The encoded protein is CSVEWDSKYNEQFF.

The V call is TRBV30, the J call TRBJ2-5; 7 bases are shared with TRBD1. Germline loops: CDR1 GTSNPN, CDR2 SVGIG (reference sequence). Trimming cost V 2 bases and J 4 bases; bases outside gene matches: 10. There are 15 residues in the CDR3. This CDR3 is CAWSLKGGLAETQYF. The DNA for the CDR3 is TGTGCCTGGAGTTTGAAAGGGGGCCTCGCAGAGACCCAGTACTTC.

This clone has a handful of counts. This chain links TRBV5-1 with TRBJ2-7; TRBD1 agrees at 11 bases. In germline, CDR1 is SGHRS, CDR2 YFSETQ. J gave up 5 bases and V 4 bases, and 5 bases lay outside the gene matches. There are 14 residues in the CDR3. In DNA form, the CDR3 reads TGCGCCAGCAGCCCGGGACAGGGGGTCCACGAGCAGTACGTC. Amino acid sequence: CASSPGQGVHEQYV.

The chain couples TRBV30 to TRBJ1-6; D call uncertain. The length of the CDR3 is 17 residues. Deletions cut 0 bases from V and 0 bases from J, with 12 bases between. Per the germline V gene, CDR1 is GTSNPN and CDR2 is SVGIG (reference sequence). This CDR3 is CAWSVQAASSYNSPLHF. CDR3 nucleotide sequence: TGTGCCTGGAGTGTACAAGCGGCGAGCTCCTATAATTCACCCCTCCACTTT.

The chain carries TRBV7-2 and TRBJ2-3; 7 bases are a match to TRBD1. Trimming removed 7 bases from V and 0 bases from J; junction bases left unmatched: 4. The CDR3 spans 14 residues. Per germline, CDR1 SGHTA and CDR2 FQGNSA. The CDR3 reads CASNRDSSTDTQYF. Here the CDR3 DNA reads TGTGCCAGCAACCGGGACAGTAGCACAGATACGCAGTATTTT.

The V gene is TRBV6-5, the J gene TRBJ2-1; the D is unclear. V was shortened by 5 bases and J by 6 bases, with 17 bases between the two germline ends. This CDR3 region has 15 residues. Germline-derived CDR1 and CDR2 are MNHEY and SVGAGI. The CDR3 nucleotides read TGTGCCAGCAGTCCCGGGTCTCTAAGCCTCAATGAGCAGTTCTTC. The encoded protein is CASSPGSLSLNEQFF.

This clone was detected many times. This chain joins TRBV6-5 and TRBJ1-2; D remains unclear. V lost 5 bases to trimming and J lost 6 bases, with 13 bases between them. CDR1 MNHEY and CDR2 SVGAGI come from the germline V gene. The CDR3 runs to 13 residues. The CDR3 is CASSPIYPNGYTF. In nucleotides, the CDR3 is TGTGCCAGCAGTCCGATTTATCCGAATGGCTACACCTTC.

The V gene is TRBV5-1, the J gene TRBJ2-2; 7 nucleotides line up with TRBD1. Germline V gene lookup returns CDR1 SGHRS and CDR2 YFSETQ. The CDR3 extends over 16 amino acids. V lost 7 bases and J lost 1; bases outside the gene matches: 10. The CDR3 reads CASLGDSRLNTGELFF. CDR3 sequence (DNA): TGCGCCAGCTTAGGGGACAGTCGGTTGAACACCGGGGAGCTGTTTTTT.

The chain carries TRBV30 and TRBJ1-1, with D unclear. Trimming took 3 bases from V and 0 from J, leaving 11 bases between them. The CDR3 has 14 residues. Germline CDR1 reads GTSNPN; CDR2 reads SVGIG (reference sequence). DNA for the CDR3: TGTGCCTGGAGATTGAAAGGGCTGAACACTGAAGCTTTCTTT. Translating gives CAWRLKGLNTEAFF.

The rearrangement uses TRBV6-1 and TRBJ2-7, with D perhaps TRBD1 (5 bases). This CDR3 is 14 amino acids long. The ends were cut back, 2 bases at V and 1 base at J, with 9 bases in the middle. Germline lookup yields CDR1 MNHNS and CDR2 SASEGT. Here the CDR3 reads CASSESDRSYEQYV. The CDR3 DNA reads as TGTGCCAGCAGTGAAAGCGACAGATCCTACGAGCAGTACGTC.

The chain joins TRBV29-1 to TRBJ1-1, with no clear D. Looked up from germline, CDR1 is SQVTM and CDR2 is ANQGSEA. V was clipped by 1 base and J by 3 bases, with 9 bases between them. This CDR3 comprises 13 residues. The CDR3 coding sequence is TGCAGCGTTGAAGGAGGGCGGGACACTGAAGCTTTCTTT. This codes for CSVEGGRDTEAFF.

The chain links TRBV9 to TRBJ2-3, with 7 bases lining up with TRBD2. Germline-derived CDR1 and CDR2 are SGDLS and YYNGEE. Trimming took 2 bases from V and 1 from J; bases not matched to a gene: 1. This CDR3 spans 14 amino acids. CDR3 protein: CASSVSGRTDTQYF. CDR3 DNA: TGTGCCAGCAGCGTTAGCGGGCGCACAGATACGCAGTATTTT.

CDR3 in amino acids: CASRTTGGGEKLFF. In DNA, the CDR3 is TGTGCCAGCAGGACTACAGGGGGAGGCGAAAAACTGTTTTTT. V is TRBV6-5 and J is TRBJ1-4; 8 positions agree with TRBD1. With V trimmed by 6 bases and J by 8 bases, 8 bases remained unmatched. The CDR3 is 14 residues long. Germline loops: CDR1 MNHEY, CDR2 SVGAGI.

The sample holds a few counts of this clone. The CDR3 spells CASRGTASNQPQHF. The CDR3 nucleotides read TGTGCCAGCAGGGGGACGGCTAGCAATCAGCCCCAGCATTTT. The chain recombines TRBV2 with TRBJ1-5; possible D gene TRBD1, 5 bases. Trimming removed 6 bases from V and 0 bases from J, with 9 bases in between. This CDR3 region has 14 residues. CDR1 is SNHLY, CDR2 FYNNEI, per germline.

This sequence joins TRBV4-1 and TRBJ1-2, with unresolved D. The V end was cut by 0 bases, the J end by 4 bases, with 9 bases between. The CDR3 is made up of 14 amino acids. Germline V CDR1 and CDR2: MGHRA, YSYEKL. The CDR3 sequence: CASSQDLGGYGYTF. The CDR3 bases are TGCGCCAGCAGCCAAGATTTGGGTGGCTATGGCTACACCTTC.

J is TRBJ2-2 and V is TRBV6-1; the D gene is possibly TRBD2 (5 bases). V dropped 3 bases and J dropped 3 bases, with 11 bases sitting between them. The CDR3 covers 15 residues. CDR1 and CDR2 (germline): MNHNS, SASEGT. CDR3 in DNA: TGTGCCAGCAGTGAGCGGGTCCAGGACACCGGGGAGCTGTTTTTT. Translated, it gives CASSERVQDTGELFF.

In its sample, this clone was seen once. The genes are TRBV29-1 and TRBJ2-5, with 7 bases that match TRBD1. The J segment lost 2 bases and the V segment lost 7 bases, leaving 4 bases of the junction unmatched. This CDR3 is 12 amino acids long. The germline CDR1 and CDR2 sequences are SQVTM and ANQGSEA. The CDR3 coding sequence is TGCAGCGGACAGGGTAGTCAAGAGACCCAGTACTTC. Translating gives CSGQGSQETQYF.

The chain has TRBV5-1 and TRBJ1-2; D gene unclear. This CDR3 has 15 amino acids. Germline V gives CDR1 SGHRS, CDR2 YFSETQ. Trimming left V 0 bases short and J 3 bases short, with 12 bases between. This chain's CDR3 is CASSLASGLDYGYTF. CDR3 in DNA: TGCGCCAGCAGCTTGGCCAGTGGGCTGGACTATGGCTACACCTTC.

The gene calls are TRBV18 and TRBJ1-6, with 7 nucleotides matching TRBD1. CDR1 KGHSH and CDR2 LQKENI come from the germline V gene. Trimming at V came to 2 bases and at J to 7 bases, leaving 5 bases not matched to a gene. The length of the CDR3 is 15 residues. CDR3 sequence (DNA): TGTGCCAGCTCACCAAGGGACAGAGCCAATTCACCCCTCCACTTT. This translates into CASSPRDRANSPLHF.

V and J are TRBV5-1 and TRBJ2-2; D might be TRBD1 (6 bases). The germline V gene has CDR1 SGHRS and CDR2 YFSETQ. V lost 4 bases to trimming and J lost 2 bases, with 15 bases between them. The CDR3 runs 16 residues. CDR3 loop: CASSHETGSNTGELFF. The CDR3 nucleotides read TGCGCCAGCAGCCACGAGACAGGATCCAACACCGGGGAGCTGTTTTTT.